This T cell receptor beta chain was recovered during a study of shared clonotypes between healthy human individuals. In the study overall: Per donor, three plates held CD4 naive cells, three held CD4 memory, two held CD8 naive and one held CD8 memory. General study results and limits: A handful of donors showed sharing of approximately 5% of naive CD4 clonotypes. Naive subsets tended to show greater estimated richness than memory subsets.

To note about this clone: Its antigen is not identified.

Libraries were prepared by immunoSEQ multiplex PCR; TCRdb keeps only in-frame clonotypes and omits some of them. The sample lists about 2.2 million clones; about 92% were seen once. Germline V gene sequence: CDR1 SGHTA, CDR2 FQGTGA. The CDR3 covers 15 residues. V shed 3 bases, J shed 0 bases, and the junction held 2 bases outside the gene matches. Cells designated naive CD8 were CD45RO-negative and were positively selected for CCR7, with terminally differentiated effector memory CD45RA+ cells excluded. The specimen sequenced was naive CD8+ T cells from PBMCs. The TCR originated in a man between 18 and 35 years old in good health. Some clones in this sample may be carry-over from other donors' samples. V is TRBV7-3 and J is TRBJ2-1; TRBD2 matches 7 bases. The chain's CDR3 is CASSLTSISYNEQFF. The CDR3, as DNA: TGTGCCAGCAGCTTGACTAGCATCTCCTACAATGAGCAGTTCTTC.